This record concerns one T cell receptor beta chain sequence. In the source study's methods: Reference gene primer amplification yielded estimated nucleated cell counts. Repertoires were generated with immunoSEQ multiplex PCR, while TCRdb's copy carries only in-frame clones and drops some. The DNA was the basis for D and trimming; V, J and clone size are from that table. This sample has some 58,000 clones, with roughly 84% found just once. Germline values: CDR1 KGHSH, CDR2 LQKENI. V lost 2 bases, J lost 6 bases, and 8 bases lay in between. This CDR3 has 13 residues. The data were obtained in a study of blood T cell repertoires in COVID-19.

The chain carries TRBV18 and TRBJ2-1, with a weak D call TRBD1 (5 bases). Sequencing input: peripheral blood. The receptor comes from a man in his forties or fifties with COVID-19, enrolled during active disease. The CDR3 DNA is TGTGCCAGCTCACCATTGGACACCAATGAGCAGTTCTTC. Protein sequence: CASSPLDTNEQFF. Looking up the rest from reference TRBV18 and TRBJ2-1 gives the full variable domain: NAGVMQNPRHLVRRRGQEARLRCSPMKGHSHVYWYRQLPEEGLKFMVYLQKENIIDESGMPKERFSAEFPKEGPSILRIQQVVRGDSAAYFCASSPLDTNEQFFGPGTRLTVL.